This section outlines one TCR beta chain sequence together with its context. This clonotype occurred many times. Its antigen has not been determined. One base away there is no much larger clone; base qualities are not given. In the germline V gene, CDR1 corresponds to SGHAT and CDR2 to FQNNGV. The CDR3 runs 16 residues from the cysteine to the phenylalanine. Left in the record is the CDR3 DNA by itself, 48 bases read in frame from the first base. Trimming takes 5 bases from V and 4 bases from J, and the germline ends sit 20 bases apart. The sample is drawn from a study of regulatory T cells in long-lasting Graves disease (dated by TCRdb to the early 2020s). About the study as a whole: Patients with newly diagnosed Graves' disease had been on antithyroid drugs for under 3 months. This study used TCR sequencing and RNA sequencing of peripheral blood to compare persistent Graves' disease patients against newly diagnosed Graves' disease patients. The study was registered as a clinical trial and conducted in China. A total of some 33 samples were covered by TCR sequencing, comprising approximately 13 persistent and around 20 newly diagnosed Graves' disease patients. Study-level results and caveats: Sequencing and analysis were limited to the TCR beta chain. Preferential use of TRBV28, TRBJ1-2 and TRBJ2-5 was observed in persistent disease, whereas TRBV20-1 and TRBJ2-1 were favored in newly diagnosed disease. The authors acknowledged the small sample size as a limitation that may reduce accuracy. Patients with persistent disease shared more public clonotypes (around 2,500) than newly diagnosed patients did (966). The study examined only peripheral blood because the primary lesion, thyroid tissue, could not be accessed. Persistent Graves' disease patients showed lower TCR Shannon entropy and fewer highly expanded clones than newly diagnosed patients, suggesting clonal expansion.

The method was multiplex PCR. The reads were generated on an Illumina HiSeq 4000. CDR3 regions were amplified by Arm-PCR with iRepertoire HTBI primers to construct TCR beta libraries. Gel purification was performed on PCR products prior to sequencing. As for how the authors treated the data: Gene usage analysis of CDR3 amino acid clonotypes relied on the 55 to 80 TRBV and 12 to 15 TRBJ segments identified across samples. Filtered high-quality paired reads were merged into contigs using COPE and FqMerger. BLAST was used to align contigs to the IMGT TRBV, TRBD and TRBJ reference genes, and CDR3 was defined following IMGT. Highly expanded clones were defined as clonotypes with a frequency above 0.1%. Repertoire diversity was measured by Shannon entropy, and V-J evenness by the Gini coefficient. A clonotype found in more than one individual was treated as public. The raw public data were reprocessed by TCRdb itself: fastp quality trimming at Q25, MiXCR clonotype calling, in-frame beta chains only. Rows are unified per CDR3 protein, each entry keeping the most common DNA and genes. The V and J calls were determined by TCRdb, not by the authors. This sample lists 560,000 or so distinct CDR3 sequences; around 16% were detected once. 12% of the sample is in the top ten clones.

Read against the paper, the sample's time point label means: newly diagnosed GD, antithyroid drugs for less than 3 months. RNA was extracted from PBMCs in TRIzol for both TCR sequencing and RNA sequencing. The diagnosis of Graves' disease followed American Thyroid Association guidelines. Patients for the study were recruited at an endocrinology department in Xi'an, China. Each patient gave around 9.2 milliliters of peripheral blood, collected in an EDTA anticoagulant tube. Ficoll Paque Plus density gradient separation was used to isolate PBMCs, and no additional T cell sorting was done. An Agilent 2100 Bioanalyzer and agarose gel were used to assess RNA quality, and a NanoDrop 2000 was used to measure RNA concentration. These same data were also listed under a study on T cells in Graves' hyperthyroidism and ophthalmopathy. Looking at the second paper: A patient counted as having stable Graves' hyperthyroidism if no progression to ophthalmopathy occurred over 18 months of follow-up. Hyperthyroidism patients were aged 18 to 65 years and newly diagnosed, with disease duration of less than 2 months. The study excluded patients with uncontrolled infections, other autoimmune diseases, pregnancy or lactation. Clinical symptoms, serum thyroxine and TRAb, thyroid ultrasound, and orbital computed tomography formed the basis for the diagnoses. The TCR CDR3 was subjected to a first round of RT-PCR using the HTBI primer set and the Qiagen OneStep RT-PCR kit. Most expanded thyroid clonotypes (frequency above 0.001) were also found in blood, which suggests that blood repertoires may mirror thyroid immune responses. Ophthalmopathy was separated from stable hyperthyroidism by a 13 V-J signature model, with around 88% sensitivity and just over 81% specificity obtained in cross-validation and 80%/75% obtained in testing. In validation, the model predicted progression to ophthalmopathy with approximately 71% sensitivity and approximately 74% specificity, a median of 6.5 months before onset. To identify distinguishing TCR V-J signatures, a discovery cohort of about 100 patients was used, comprising 40 to 45 with Graves' ophthalmopathy and 57 with stable Graves' hyperthyroidism. Prospective prediction of ophthalmopathy was tested in an independent validation cohort consisting of 18 hyperthyroidism patients and some 15 patients who later progressed to ophthalmopathy. The roughly 91 discovery patients were randomly divided into training and test sets at a 7:3 ratio. Thyroid tissue and blood T-cell repertoires from roughly six Graves' hyperthyroidism patients were also compared in the study. After sampling, hyperthyroidism patients received methimazole starting at 30 mg daily, and ophthalmopathy patients received high-dose intravenous methylprednisolone. The libraries were constructed in a second round of multiplex PCR and then size-selected and purified. Paired-end sequencing of the libraries was performed with 100 bp reads on an Illumina HiSeq2000. Raw data were processed with SOAPnuke, discarding reads with adapters, uncalled bases, mean Phred below 15, or no exact constant-primer or identifier match. High-quality paired reads were merged with COPE v1.2.5, and unique nucleotide sequences were defined as clonotypes. MiTCR v1.1 was used to align clonotypes to the IMGT TRBV, TRBD and TRBJ reference segments. Analysis was restricted to V-J combinations with a frequency above 0.0001, which covered 99.2% of repertoires. The TCS score was defined as F50 (clonal expansion) divided by E x V (chaos), with BLOSUM62-based TCRdist calculated between CDR3 peptides within each V-J. Welch's t-statistics and random forest reduced 500 to 650 V-J features to fewer than 15, which were used in a naive Bayes classifier (R e1071). Sample size was not statistically predetermined, and blinding of investigators to group allocation was not performed. The paper reports TCR Vbeta CDR3 sequencing of some 140 peripheral blood samples: approximately 41 ophthalmopathy, under 80 hyperthyroidism and around 17 progressor patients.

The rearrangement joined TRBV11-2 to TRBJ1-1, with TRBD1 tentatively as D gene (5 bases match). The source of this sequence is a young man with Graves disease. Donor details come from another sample of the same person, matched by shared clones. The material was peripheral blood mononuclear cells (PBMCs), obtained at new diagnosis, from a patient treated with antithyroid drugs. The CDR3 here reads CASSPNSGWGATEAFF. The nucleotides read TGTGCCAGCAGCCCCAACTCTGGCTGGGGCGCCACTGAAGCTTTCTTT.